This T cell receptor (beta chain) was recovered during a study of T cells in Graves' hyperthyroidism and ophthalmopathy. TCR beta CDR3 regions were amplified from RNA transcripts. RT-PCR in the first round (using the HTBI primer set) targeted the TCR CDR3. Via MiXCR, TCRdb re-called the multiplex PCR reads, giving one row per CDR3 protein. Of just under 750,000 distinct CDR3 sequences in the sample, 35% were seen once. Germline-derived CDR1 and CDR2 are DFQATT and SNEGSKA (reference sequence). The V gene end was trimmed by 0 bases and the J gene end by 7 bases; junction bases not matched to a gene: 4. This CDR3 spans 14 amino acids. Whole-study results and caveats: Ophthalmopathy and stable hyperthyroidism were told apart by a 13 V-J model.

In regard to this clonotype: Its antigen is as yet unknown.

Lactation, pregnancy, other autoimmune disease or uncontrolled infection led to exclusion of patients. Clinical symptoms, serum thyroxine and TRAb, thyroid ultrasound and orbital computed tomography were used for the diagnoses. The PBMCs studied were ones that came from 8.5 to 10 ml fresh peripheral blood. The receptor was derived from a woman aged 40 to 50 with Graves' hyperthyroidism. The sequencing sample was made of blood. The chain uses TRBV20-1 and TRBJ1-4; TRBD1 aligns across 8 bases. The CDR3 DNA follows: TGCAGTGCTAGAGATGCAGGGGGCGGTGAAAAACTGTTTTTT. Its protein is CSARDAGGGEKLFF.